This is a list of T cell receptor beta chains from one sample in a study of regulatory T cells in long-lasting Graves disease. Using its own MiXCR run on the multiplex PCR reads, TCRdb lists one record per CDR3 protein. The table includes around 250,000 distinct CDR3 sequences, about 16% detected once. The sequencing used peripheral blood mononuclear cells (PBMCs), collected at new diagnosis, from a patient treated with antithyroid drugs. The receptor source for this set is a female donor with Graves disease. The CDR3 runs from the conserved cysteine through the conserved F or W. D genes are given only for firm matches. Part of the rows lack a size; the others show once, few, many or a class for expanded clones.

clone_size j_call v_call d_call cdr3_aa cdr3_nt
many TRBJ1-5 TRBV24-1 TRBD1 CATSDPRQGSNQPQHF TGTGCCACCAGTGATCCAAGACAGGGTAGCAATCAGCCCCAGCATTTT
many TRBJ2-1 TRBV19 TRBD2 CASRSGRSSYNEQFF TGTGCCAGTCGGAGCGGGAGGAGCTCCTACAATGAGCAGTTCTTC
many TRBJ1-2 TRBV2 . CASRGAGPRGGYTF TGTGCCAGCAGGGGTGCAGGCCCTCGGGGAGGCTACACCTTC
many TRBJ2-7 TRBV11-2 . CASSSYAVGYEQYF TGTGCCAGCAGCTCCTACGCTGTCGGGTACGAGCAGTACTTC
many TRBJ2-5 TRBV5-8 . CASSLGRGVRQETQYF TGTGCCAGCAGCTTGGGGCGAGGGGTACGCCAAGAGACCCAGTACTTC
many TRBJ1-1 TRBV6-5 . CASSYSGGRVNTEAFF TGTGCCAGCAGTTACTCGGGGGGAAGGGTGAACACTGAAGCTTTCTTT
many TRBJ2-3 TRBV3-1 . CASSPQGPDTQYF TGTGCCAGCAGCCCACAGGGTCCAGATACGCAGTATTTT
many TRBJ1-2 TRBV9 . CASSFEAEEVRGYTF TGTGCCAGCAGCTTCGAGGCGGAGGAGGTGCGGGGCTACACCTTC
many TRBJ1-2 TRBV7-9 . CASSSTRGATNYGYTF TGTGCCAGCAGTTCGACGAGAGGGGCTACTAACTATGGCTACACCTTC
few TRBJ1-5 TRBV7-8 . CASSLSAGPQHF TGTGCCAGCAGCTTATCGGCCGGGCCCCAGCATTTT
. TRBJ2-7 TRBV19 TRBD2 CASSVSGGGPYEQYF TGTGCCAGTAGTGTGAGCGGGGGAGGCCCTTACGAGCAGTACTTC
. TRBJ2-1 TRBV24-1 TRBD2 CATSDFAGGKRAASYNEQFF TGTGCCACCAGTGATTTCGCGGGAGGCAAAAGAGCCGCATCCTACAATGAGCAGTTCTTC
many TRBJ2-1 TRBV7-3 TRBD1 CASSPDRGWDEQFF TGTGCCAGCAGCCCGGACAGGGGGTGGGATGAGCAGTTCTTC
. TRBJ2-5 TRBV5-1 TRBD2 CASSSGTTQETQYF TGCGCCAGCAGCTCAGGGACTACCCAAGAGACCCAGTACTTC
many TRBJ2-1 TRBV11-2 . CASSLFRAEDEQFF TGTGCCAGCAGCTTATTCCGGGCAGAGGATGAGCAGTTCTTC
many TRBJ1-1 TRBV19 . CASSIDVNTEAFF TGTGCCAGTAGTATAGACGTGAACACTGAAGCTTTCTTT
many TRBJ1-1 TRBV2 . CASSGRAFGEPEAFF TGTGCCAGCAGTGGCAGGGCTTTTGGGGAACCTGAAGCTTTCTTT